This TCR beta chain originates from a study of blood T cell repertoires in COVID-19. Study details: PBMCs, B-cell-depleted T cells, or T cells provided the cDNA or gDNA that made up the material.

V lost 0 bases and J lost 5; bases outside the gene matches: 4. Per the germline V gene, CDR1 is SGHRS and CDR2 is YFSETQ. The CDR3 has 14 residues. Libraries were prepared by immunoSEQ multiplex PCR; TCRdb keeps only in-frame clonotypes and omits some of them. The repertoire consists of about 59,000 clones, with 75% to 95% occurring once and the leading ten covering 16%. A word on this clone: Other nucleotide sequences in the sample specify the same CDR3.

This TCR was sampled from an older man with acute or convalescent COVID-19. V is TRBV5-1 and J is TRBJ2-5; 7 bases are a match to TRBD1. Sequenced: peripheral blood. DNA of the CDR3: TGCGCCAGCAGCTTGGGGCAGGGACAGGAGACCCAGTACTTC. Translation gives CASSLGQGQETQYF. Based on the CDR3 plus reference TRBV5-1 and TRBJ2-5, the full variable domain is KAGVTQTPRYLIKTRGQQVTLSCSPISGHRSVSWYQQTPGQGLQFLFEYFSETQRNKGNFPGRFSGRQFSNSRSEMNVSTLELGDSALYLCASSLGQGQETQYFGPGTRLLVL.